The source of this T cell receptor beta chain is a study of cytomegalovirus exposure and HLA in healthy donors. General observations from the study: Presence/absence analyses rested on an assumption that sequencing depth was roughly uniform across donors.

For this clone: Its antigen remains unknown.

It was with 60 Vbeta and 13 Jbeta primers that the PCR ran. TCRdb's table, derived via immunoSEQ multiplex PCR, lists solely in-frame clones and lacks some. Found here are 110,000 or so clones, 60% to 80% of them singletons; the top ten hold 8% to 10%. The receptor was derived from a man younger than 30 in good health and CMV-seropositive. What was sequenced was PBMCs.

CDR3 nucleotide sequence: TGTGCAAGTCGCTTAGAAACAGTCTTGAGCTCCTACGAGCAGTACGTC. The encoded protein is CASRLETVLSSYEQYV. The chain couples TRBV12-2 to TRBJ2-7; the listed D gene, TRBD1, was not tested against the DNA. TRBV12-2 is a recognized pseudogene. The length of the CDR3 is 16 residues.